Shown below are 26 T cell receptor beta chains from a single sample sequenced in a study of monozygotic twins with inflammatory bowel disease. TCRdb reprocessed the 5' RACE reads and keeps a single row for each CDR3 protein, giving no DNA. The table gives some 83,000 distinct CDR3 sequences; the top ten clones make up roughly 7.4% of it. Input material: blood. The receptor set was obtained from a human donor with ulcerative colitis or Crohn's disease, or a healthy co-twin of an affected twin (not recorded which).

This sequence joins TRBV12-3 or TRBV12-4 and TRBJ2-1; TCRdb calls TRBD1, which cannot be checked without DNA. The CDR3 is made up of 16 amino acids. CDR3 amino acids: CASSSGWGGPYNEQFF.

The chain recombines TRBV11-2 with TRBJ1-5. The CDR3 sequence is 18 residues long. Germline values: CDR1 SGHAT, CDR2 FQNNGV. CDR3 sequence reads: CASSLIHDFPSSNQPQHF.

The rearrangement links TRBV7-8 to TRBJ1-5; no DNA is available, so the TRBD1 call from TCRdb remains unchecked. CDR3 length: 17 residues. CDR1 SGHVS and CDR2 FQNEAQ come from the germline V gene. The CDR3 protein is CASSSRRGEMSDQPQHF.

The V and J genes are TRBV5-1 and TRBJ2-2. The CDR3 contains 16 residues. Germline values: CDR1 SGHRS, CDR2 YFSETQ. The CDR3 reads CASTPSAGANTGELFF.

The chain joins TRBV27 to TRBJ1-1; TCRdb's assignment of TRBD1 cannot be checked, as there is no DNA. The CDR3 spans 13 residues. Germline CDR1 and CDR2: MNHEY and SMNVEV (reference sequence). The CDR3 is CATAQMGNTEAFF.

The chain couples TRBV3-1 to TRBJ1-2; lacking DNA, the TRBD1 call made by TCRdb goes unchecked. This CDR3 has 14 amino acids. Per germline, CDR1 LGHDT and CDR2 YNNKEL (reference sequence). This CDR3 is CASSQEQGPFGYTF.

The V gene is TRBV20-1, the J gene TRBJ1-2. The CDR3 extends over 13 amino acids. Germline V gene lookup returns CDR1 DFQATT and CDR2 SNEGSKA (reference sequence). The CDR3 here is CSASQGNNYGYTF.

The chain uses TRBV3-1 and TRBJ2-7; TCRdb's assignment of TRBD1 cannot be checked, as there is no DNA. The CDR3 loop spans 18 amino acids. Germline CDR1 reads LGHDT; CDR2 reads YNNKEL (reference sequence). CDR3 amino acids: CASSRPLGPGDITYEQYF.

V is TRBV5-1 and J is TRBJ2-1. This CDR3 region has 13 residues. The germline gives CDR1 SGHRS, CDR2 YFSETQ. The CDR3 region is CASSLVPRDEQFF.

This chain links TRBV6-1 with TRBJ1-6; TCRdb picks TRBD1, but there is no DNA to check that call. The CDR3 is 15 residues long. From germline, CDR1 is MNHNS and CDR2 SASEGT. The CDR3 sequence is CASSPTSGSNSPLHF.

The gene calls are TRBV6-5 and TRBJ2-7. The CDR3 is 15 residues long. Per the germline V gene, CDR1 is MNHEY and CDR2 is SVGAGI. This chain's CDR3 is CASSYSIERPYEQYF.

V and J are TRBV20-1 and TRBJ1-3; the D gene TCRdb calls, TRBD1, cannot be checked with no DNA. The germline CDR1 and CDR2 sequences are DFQATT and SNEGSKA (reference sequence). The CDR3 contains 14 residues. Here the CDR3 reads CSAQDSFSGNTIYF.

CDR3 sequence: CASSQGKSRFGYTF. The chain combines TRBV4-1 with TRBJ1-2. The CDR3 is 14 residues long. The germline V gene encodes CDR1 MGHRA and CDR2 YSYEKL.

The CDR3 here is CASSLLAGGLMDEQFF. This chain joins TRBV11-2 and TRBJ2-1; the TCRdb call, TRBD2, lacks DNA for checking. Germline CDR1 is SGHAT and CDR2 is FQNNGV. The CDR3 runs 16 residues.

This chain connects TRBV11-3 to TRBJ1-6; checking the TCRdb D call of TRBD1 is not possible without DNA. The CDR3 is 14 amino acids. Germline CDR1 and CDR2: SGHNT and YENEEA. The CDR3 sequence: CASSLGGGNSPLHF.

V and J are TRBV6-5 and TRBJ2-5; as DNA is missing, the TRBD1 call by TCRdb cannot be tested. Germline-derived CDR1 and CDR2 are MNHEY and SVGAGI. This CDR3 spans 15 amino acids. The CDR3 loop reads CASSSWDRDRETQYF.

The V call is TRBV5-1, the J call TRBJ1-1; the TRBD1 assignment by TCRdb is unverifiable without DNA. The V gene's germline CDR1 is SGHRS and CDR2 YFSETQ. The CDR3 length is 14 residues. CDR3 amino acids: CASSLGGPNTEAFF.

The chain couples TRBV12-3 or TRBV12-4 to TRBJ2-3; absent DNA, TCRdb's TRBD2 call cannot be checked. The CDR3 length is 12 residues. The CDR3 loop reads CASRLDWDTQYF.

The chain couples TRBV10-3 to TRBJ1-5. Germline V gene data show CDR1 as ENHRY and CDR2 as SYGVKD. The CDR3 contains 15 residues. This CDR3 is CAISASQGVGQPQHF.

This chain links TRBV6-1 with TRBJ2-2; without DNA, the TCRdb call of TRBD1 cannot be checked. The length of the CDR3 is 17 residues. Germline lookup yields CDR1 MNHNS and CDR2 SASEGT. The chain's CDR3 is CASTGQNIKVKTGELFF.

The chain joins TRBV7-9 to TRBJ2-3. The germline V gene has CDR1 SEHNR and CDR2 FQNEAQ (reference sequence). This CDR3 has 16 amino acids. Here the CDR3 reads CASSLAEGLRADTQYF.

This chain links TRBV10-3 with TRBJ1-2; TCRdb's D gene call, TRBD1, goes unchecked for lack of DNA. The germline V gene encodes CDR1 ENHRY and CDR2 SYGVKD. This CDR3 spans 16 amino acids. CDR3 loop: CAISESEGARSYGYTF.

The rearrangement links TRBV3-1 to TRBJ2-7; TCRdb's D call, TRBD2, is unchecked because there is no DNA. The CDR3 is made up of 14 amino acids. CDR1 is LGHDT and CDR2 is YNNKEL in the germline V gene (reference sequence). CDR3: CASSQDTGRNEQYF.

This chain links TRBV5-1 with TRBJ2-7. CDR1 is SGHRS, CDR2 YFSETQ, per germline. The CDR3 consists of 12 residues. The CDR3 sequence is CASSLGHYEQYF.

The chain employs TRBV10-3 and TRBJ2-5; lacking DNA, the TRBD1 call made by TCRdb goes unchecked. Germline-derived CDR1 and CDR2 are ENHRY and SYGVKD. The CDR3 is 16 residues long. CDR3 residues: CAISEGMGTYQETQYF.

V is TRBV12-3 or TRBV12-4 and J is TRBJ1-1; lacking DNA, the TRBD1 call made by TCRdb goes unchecked. The CDR3 is 16 residues long. This CDR3 reads CASSLNPRVLVPEAFF.